This paragraph covers one T cell receptor beta chain sequence. Its matching antigen is unknown. These data belong to a study of cytomegalovirus exposure and HLA in healthy donors. The overall study: Around 83% of approximately 400 genotyped donors fell in the Caucasian-associated ancestry cluster.

General study points: TRBV6-2, TRBV6-3 and some other V segments were unresolvable in 87-base-pair reads. It was only CMV serostatus that was available as immune exposure information.

The CDR3 is 14 residues long. The germline CDR1 and CDR2 sequences are SGHRS and YFSETQ. Deletions cut 5 bases from V and 4 bases from J, with 15 bases between. PCR primers comprised 60 Vbeta and 13 Jbeta primers. Here immunoSEQ multiplex PCR was the method, and the copy in TCRdb shows in-frame clones only, minus some. The sample has 90,000 or so clones; around 84% are singletons. This chain connects TRBV5-1 to TRBJ2-5; TRBD1 might be the D (5 bases). Sequenced material: PBMCs. This sequence originates from a woman aged 40 to 50 in good health and CMV-seronegative. In nucleotides, the CDR3 is TGCGCCAGCAGGCCAGGGTTAGGAAGAGAGACCCAGTACTTC. Translating it yields CASRPGLGRETQYF.